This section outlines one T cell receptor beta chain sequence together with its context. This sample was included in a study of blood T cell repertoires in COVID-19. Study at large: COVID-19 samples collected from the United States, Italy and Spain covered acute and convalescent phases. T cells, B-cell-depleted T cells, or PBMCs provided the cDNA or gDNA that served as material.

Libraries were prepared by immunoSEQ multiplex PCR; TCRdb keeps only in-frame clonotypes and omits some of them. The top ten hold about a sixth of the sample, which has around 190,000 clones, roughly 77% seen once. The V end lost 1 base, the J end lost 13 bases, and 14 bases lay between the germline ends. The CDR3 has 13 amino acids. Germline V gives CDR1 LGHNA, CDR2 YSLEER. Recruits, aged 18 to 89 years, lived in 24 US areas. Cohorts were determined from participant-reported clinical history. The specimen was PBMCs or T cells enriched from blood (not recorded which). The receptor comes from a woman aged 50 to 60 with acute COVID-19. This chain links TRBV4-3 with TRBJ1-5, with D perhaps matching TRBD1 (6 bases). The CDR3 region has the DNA TGCGCCAGCAGCCAAGCTCGGGGGGCTAATCAGCATTTT. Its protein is CASSQARGANQHF.